This TCR beta chain was retrieved from a study of T cells in Graves' hyperthyroidism and ophthalmopathy (dated 2019 in TCRdb). Study-level background: Peripheral blood was collected at initial diagnosis, before any treatment. Following sampling, methimazole starting at 30 mg daily was given to hyperthyroidism patients, and high-dose intravenous methylprednisolone was given to ophthalmopathy patients. An independent validation cohort of around 19 hyperthyroidism patients and some 15 patients who later progressed to ophthalmopathy tested prospective prediction of ophthalmopathy. Thyroid tissue and blood T-cell repertoires from several Graves' hyperthyroidism patients were also compared in the study. TCR Vbeta CDR3 sequencing of 135 peripheral blood samples (43 ophthalmopathy, roughly 72 hyperthyroidism and approximately 17 progressor patients) is reported in the paper. To identify TCR V-J signatures that set the groups apart, the researchers used a discovery cohort of 100 patients, made up of under 45 with Graves' ophthalmopathy and around 58 with stable Graves' hyperthyroidism. The roughly 100 discovery patients were divided at random into training and test sets in a 7:3 ratio. General conclusions and limits of the study: No statistical method was used to fix the sample size in advance, and group allocation was not hidden from the investigators. In validation, the model predicted progression to ophthalmopathy with over 65% sensitivity and approximately 78% specificity, a median of 6.5 months before onset. Most expanded thyroid clonotypes (frequency above 0.001) were also detected in blood, a finding suggesting that blood repertoires may reflect thyroid immune responses. In cross-validation, a model built on a 13 V-J signature told ophthalmopathy apart from stable hyperthyroidism with over 85% sensitivity and about 81% specificity, and in testing the same model reached 80%/75%.

The TCR beta CDR3 regions were amplified from RNA transcripts. A first-round RT-PCR of the TCR CDR3 used the HTBI primer set with the Qiagen OneStep RT-PCR kit. A second multiplex PCR round built the libraries, followed by size selection and purification. The libraries were sequenced on an Illumina HiSeq2000 using paired-end 100 bp reads. The paper's data handling went like this. SOAPnuke was used to process the raw data, removing reads that contained adapters or uncalled bases, had a mean Phred below 15, or lacked an exact match to the constant primer or identifier. High-quality paired reads were merged using COPE v1.2.5, and each unique nucleotide sequence was defined as a clonotype. MiTCR v1.1 was used to align the clonotypes against IMGT TRBV, TRBD and TRBJ reference segments. The analysis was restricted to V-J combinations with a frequency above 0.0001, which together covered just over 98% of the repertoires. The TCS score was defined as the ratio of F50 (clonal expansion) to E x V (chaos), calculated using BLOSUM62-based TCRdist between CDR3 peptides within each V-J. Welch's t-statistics and random forest reduced roughly 500 V-J features to 13, which were used in a naive Bayes classifier (R e1071). TCRdb reworked the public reads: Q25 trimming with fastp, MiXCR clone assembly, productive beta chains retained. Each CDR3 protein gets just one entry, which takes the most common genes and DNA from the rows behind it. The V and J calls and clone size come from TCRdb's table, not from the authors' own analysis. This sample gives 550,000 to 650,000 distinct CDR3 sequences in total; roughly 14% of them show up just once. The ten largest make up less than 6% of the sample.

This clonotype was seen repeatedly, ten times or more. Which antigen it targets is not known. No much larger clone exists at a distance of one base, and base qualities are not known. For CDR1 and CDR2, the germline V gene (reference sequence) lists MNHEY and SMNVEV. The germline V and J ends show losses of 5 bases and 4 bases respectively, and no gene match explains 11 bases of the junction. From the cysteine through the phenylalanine, the CDR3 covers 16 amino acids. CDR3 DNA only is kept here, 48 bases in frame from base 1. Hyperthyroidism patients were aged 18 to 65 years and newly diagnosed, with disease duration of less than 2 months. The study excluded patients with uncontrolled infections, other autoimmune diseases, pregnancy or lactation. Diagnoses were based on clinical symptoms, serum thyroxine and TRAb, thyroid ultrasound and orbital computed tomography. For progressor patients, blood was drawn at the first diagnosis of hyperthyroidism, before any ophthalmopathy symptoms had appeared. PBMCs were isolated from about 9.1 ml of fresh peripheral blood by Ficoll-Paque density gradient centrifugation. Progressor patients were initially diagnosed with Graves' hyperthyroidism and developed ophthalmopathy during follow-up. Total RNA was extracted with Trizol reagent, and quality was checked on an Agilent 2100 Bioanalyzer.

Rearrangement joined TRBV27 to TRBJ2-5; 9 bases in between match TRBD1. This TCR was sampled from a young woman with Graves' hyperthyroidism that later progressed to Graves' ophthalmopathy. Sequencing was done on a sample of blood. The DNA reads as follows: TGTGCCAGCAGTCCACTACAGGGGGCGATCCCAGAGACCCAGTACTTC. The encoded protein is CASSPLQGAIPETQYF.